The sequence of this T cell receptor beta chain was determined in a study of beta chain features in type 1 diabetes. Study findings and constraints: The naive, central memory and Treg TCRB repertoires showed an apparent similarity that was greater among patients than among healthy donors. VDJ junctions in type 1 diabetes patients carried more deletions and fewer insertions.

This CDR3 has 16 residues. The germline V and J ends were trimmed by 4 bases and 3 bases, with 16 bases remaining between them. The germline V gene has CDR1 LNHDA and CDR2 SQIVND (reference sequence). Investigators reverse transcribed all isolated RNA, so they sequenced expressed TCRB transcripts. The method was immunoSEQ multiplex PCR; TCRdb's version includes in-frame clones alone and lacks a portion of them. The sample holds about 450,000 clones, about 10% seen once. In this sample, this clone turned up a few times. Its antigen remains unidentified. V and J are TRBV19 and TRBJ2-1; a weak D match, TRBD2 (6 bases). The TCR comes from a woman between 18 and 29 years old in good health. Specimen: naive CD4+ T cells from blood. As DNA, the CDR3 is TGTGCCAGTAGTACCGCTCGTGGGGGGAACTACAATGAGCAGTTCTTC. Translated, it gives CASSTARGGNYNEQFF.